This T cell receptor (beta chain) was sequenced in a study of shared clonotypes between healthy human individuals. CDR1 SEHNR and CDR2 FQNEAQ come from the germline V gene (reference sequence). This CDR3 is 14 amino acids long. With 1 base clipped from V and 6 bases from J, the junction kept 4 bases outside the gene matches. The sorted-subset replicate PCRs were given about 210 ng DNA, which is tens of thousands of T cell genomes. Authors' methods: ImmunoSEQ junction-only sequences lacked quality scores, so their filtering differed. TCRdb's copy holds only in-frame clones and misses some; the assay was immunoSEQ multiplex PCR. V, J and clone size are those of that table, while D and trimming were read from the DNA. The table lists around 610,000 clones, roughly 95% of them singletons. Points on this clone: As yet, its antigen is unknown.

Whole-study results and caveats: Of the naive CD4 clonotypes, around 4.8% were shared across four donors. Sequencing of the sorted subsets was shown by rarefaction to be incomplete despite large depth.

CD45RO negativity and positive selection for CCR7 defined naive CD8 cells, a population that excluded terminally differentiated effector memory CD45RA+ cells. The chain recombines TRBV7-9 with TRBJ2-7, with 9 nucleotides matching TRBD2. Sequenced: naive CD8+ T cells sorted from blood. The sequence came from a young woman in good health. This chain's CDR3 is CASSLVAGDLEQYF. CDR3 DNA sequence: TGTGCCAGCAGCTTAGTAGCGGGAGATCTCGAGCAGTACTTC.